This T cell receptor (beta chain) is from a study of neoadjuvant anti-PD-1 for oral cavity cancer. Study details: Most patients had three to four biweekly doses of 3 mg/kg nivolumab before resection. Patients without progression received a fourth nivolumab dose around day 43, then surgical resection on days 50-56.

Germline CDR1 reads SGHKS; CDR2 reads YYEKEE (reference sequence). The CDR3 is 15 amino acids. V lost 4 bases to trimming and J lost 2 bases, with 13 bases between them. Time point in this sample: after neoadjuvant nivolumab, at surgical resection. Patients had newly diagnosed, untreated stage II-IVA oral cavity squamous cell carcinoma. The patients had HPV-negative, locally advanced oral cavity squamous cell carcinoma. Profiled with immunoSEQ multiplex PCR; TCRdb holds only in-frame clones, not every one. The top ten hold approximately 40% of the sample, which has about 23,000 clones, 40% to 45% seen once. In its sample, this clone is medium-sized (0.01 to 0.1%).

This sequence originates from a person aged 35-80 years with oral cavity squamous cell carcinoma. Sequenced here: tumor tissue, sampled after nivolumab (anti-PD-1) treatment. The chain uses TRBV5-5 and TRBJ1-5; tentatively, D is TRBD1 (5 bases). Here the CDR3 DNA reads TGTGCCAGCAGCCCGGACGGGGGAGGCAATCAGCCCCAGCATTTT. It is translated as CASSPDGGGNQPQHF. The variable domain in full, with the rest retrieved from reference TRBV5-5 and TRBJ1-5, is DAGVTQSPTHLIKTRGQQVTLRCSPISGHKSVSWYQQVLGQGPQFIFQYYEKEERGRGNFPDRFSARQFPNYSSELNVNALLLGDSALYLCASSPDGGGNQPQHFGDGTRLSIL.